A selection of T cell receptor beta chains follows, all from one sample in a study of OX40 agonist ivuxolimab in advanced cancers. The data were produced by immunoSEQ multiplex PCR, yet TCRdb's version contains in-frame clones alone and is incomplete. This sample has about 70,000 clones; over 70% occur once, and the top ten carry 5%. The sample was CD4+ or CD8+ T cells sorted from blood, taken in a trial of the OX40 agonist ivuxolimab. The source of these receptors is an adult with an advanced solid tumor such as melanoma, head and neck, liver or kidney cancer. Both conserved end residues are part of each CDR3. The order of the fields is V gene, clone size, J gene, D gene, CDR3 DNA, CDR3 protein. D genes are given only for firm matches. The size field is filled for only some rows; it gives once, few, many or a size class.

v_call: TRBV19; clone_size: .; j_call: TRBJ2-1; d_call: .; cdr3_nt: TGTGCCAGTGCGCTAGGGGTTTACAATGAGCAGTTCTTC; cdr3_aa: CASALGVYNEQFF
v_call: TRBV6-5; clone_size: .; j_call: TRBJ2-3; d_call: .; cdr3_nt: TGTGCCAGCAGTTACTCCGGGAGAGGGGATACGCAGTATTTT; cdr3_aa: CASSYSGRGDTQYF
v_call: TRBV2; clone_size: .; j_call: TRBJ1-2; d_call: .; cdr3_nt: TGTGCCAGCACAAACACAGGCAGCACCTATGGCTACACCTTC; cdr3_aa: CASTNTGSTYGYTF
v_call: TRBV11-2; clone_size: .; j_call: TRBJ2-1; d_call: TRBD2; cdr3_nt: TGTGCCAGCAGCTTAGTGCGGGGGAATGAGCAGTTCTTC; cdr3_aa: CASSLVRGNEQFF
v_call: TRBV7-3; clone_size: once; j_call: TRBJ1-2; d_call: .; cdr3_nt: TGTGCCAGCAGCCCAACAACAGGAGCTAACTATGGCTACACCTTC; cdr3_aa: CASSPTTGANYGYTF
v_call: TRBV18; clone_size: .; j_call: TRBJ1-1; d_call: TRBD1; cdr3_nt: TGTGCCAGCTCACCACCGGGACAGTTGAACACTGAAGCTTTCTTT; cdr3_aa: CASSPPGQLNTEAFF
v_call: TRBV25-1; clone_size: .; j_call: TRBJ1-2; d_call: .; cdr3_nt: TGTGCCAGCAGTCAGGCAGGGAACTATGGCTACACCTTC; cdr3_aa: CASSQAGNYGYTF
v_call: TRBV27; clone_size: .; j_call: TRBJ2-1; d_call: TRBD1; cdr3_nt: TGTGCCAGCAGTTCCGTCTTTGGGACAGGGAACAATGAGCAGTTCTTC; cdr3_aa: CASSSVFGTGNNEQFF
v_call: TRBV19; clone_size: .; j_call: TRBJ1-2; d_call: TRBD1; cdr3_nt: TGTGCCAGTAGTCTGACAGGGGGAGGATATGGCTACACCTTC; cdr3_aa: CASSLTGGGYGYTF
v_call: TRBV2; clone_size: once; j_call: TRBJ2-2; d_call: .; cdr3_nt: TGTGCCAGCAGTGAATCAGGCACCGGGGAGCTGTTTTTT; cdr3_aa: CASSESGTGELFF
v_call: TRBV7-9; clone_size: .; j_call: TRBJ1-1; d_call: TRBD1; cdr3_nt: TGTGCCAGCAGCTTAGAACAGGGGTACACTGAAGCTTTCTTT; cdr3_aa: CASSLEQGYTEAFF
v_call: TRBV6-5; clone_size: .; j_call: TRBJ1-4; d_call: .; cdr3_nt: TGTGCCAGCAGTTACTGGCCATCAACTAATGAAAAACTGTTTTTT; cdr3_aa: CASSYWPSTNEKLFF
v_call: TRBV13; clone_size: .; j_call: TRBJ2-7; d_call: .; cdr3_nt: TGTGCCAGCAGCTTAGCGGCTTCGTCCTACGAGCAGTACTTC; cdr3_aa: CASSLAASSYEQYF
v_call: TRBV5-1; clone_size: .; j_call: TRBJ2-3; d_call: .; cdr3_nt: TGCGCCAGCAGCTTCGAGGCAGATACGCAGTATTTT; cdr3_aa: CASSFEADTQYF
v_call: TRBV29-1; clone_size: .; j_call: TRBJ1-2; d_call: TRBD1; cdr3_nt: TGCAGCGTCGACCTAGGGACAGGGTATGGCTACACCTTC; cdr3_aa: CSVDLGTGYGYTF